Presented here are 10 T cell receptor beta chains from one specimen sequenced in a study of CD8+ T cells in alopecia areata. Isolated RNA was reverse transcribed into cDNA used as the sequencing template. The assay was immunoSEQ multiplex PCR, and TCRdb's table has in-frame clones only and misses some. Of nearly 110,000 clones in the sample, about four fifths were seen once. As to treatment: oral pan-JAK inhibitor, 5-10 mg twice daily. Specimen: CD8+ T cells sorted from blood, collected at week 24, from a patient treated with tofacitinib. Receptors were obtained from a human donor with alopecia areata.

This clone was recorded only once. The rearrangement joins TRBV6-5 to TRBJ2-1, with 10 bases lining up with TRBD1. This CDR3 spans 15 amino acids. J gave up 8 bases and V 1 base, and 5 bases lay outside the gene matches. CDR1 and CDR2 (germline): MNHEY, SVGAGI. For the CDR3, the DNA is TGTGCCAGCAGTTACTTAGGGACAGGGGTCGATGAGCAGTTCTTC. Protein product: CASSYLGTGVDEQFF.

V is TRBV6-5 and J is TRBJ2-7; D may be TRBD1 (6 bases). V was shortened by 0 bases and J by 6 bases, with 9 bases between the two germline ends. The CDR3 is made up of 13 amino acids. The V gene's germline CDR1 is MNHEY and CDR2 SVGAGI. Here the CDR3 reads CASSYSSQGEQYF. The CDR3 coding sequence is TGTGCCAGCAGTTACTCGTCACAGGGCGAGCAGTACTTC.

The V and J genes are TRBV11-3 and TRBJ2-5; D gene unclear. Germline-derived CDR1 and CDR2 are SGHNT and YENEEA. V dropped 2 bases and J dropped 5 bases, with 12 bases sitting between them. CDR3 length: 14 amino acids. The CDR3 DNA reads as TGTGCCAGCAGCTTACTTGACCTCGGGGAGACCCAGTACTTC. Protein product: CASSLLDLGETQYF.

This rearrangement joins TRBV10-3 to TRBJ2-5, with TRBD2 matching 10 bases. Per germline, CDR1 ENHRY and CDR2 SYGVKD. Unmatched junction bases numbered 8, after V lost 2 bases and J lost 5 bases. The CDR3 covers 16 residues. CDR3 DNA sequence: TGTGCCATCAGTGAGAAAGCGGGGGGGGTGTCGGAGACCCAGTACTTC. It yields the protein CAISEKAGGVSETQYF.

The J gene is TRBJ2-7, the V gene TRBV4-1, with a weak D call TRBD2 (5 bases). Germline-derived CDR1 and CDR2 are MGHRA and YSYEKL. This CDR3 has 15 amino acids. The ends were cut back, 3 bases at V and 6 bases at J, with 18 bases in the middle. CDR3 amino acids: CASSQSGSSSSEQYF. CDR3 bases: TGCGCCAGCAGCCAGTCGGGGAGCTCCTCGTCCGAGCAGTACTTC.

The V call is TRBV7-2, the J call TRBJ2-1; possible D gene TRBD2, 5 bases. V shed 1 base and J shed 3 bases, with 13 bases lying between them. The CDR3 has 16 amino acids. Per the germline V gene, CDR1 is SGHTA and CDR2 is FQGNSA. As DNA, the CDR3 is TGTGCCAGCAGCTTAGAACTTGAACTAGGCTACAATGAGCAGTTCTTC. Encoded protein: CASSLELELGYNEQFF.

V gene TRBV6-5 combines with J gene TRBJ2-5; D remains unclear. Germline CDR1 is MNHEY and CDR2 is SVGAGI. The CDR3 runs to 15 residues. Trimming took off 5 bases at V and 2 bases at J, with 15 bases between the two ends. The CDR3 is CASSPVVSRQETQYF. DNA for the CDR3: TGTGCCAGCAGTCCCGTGGTTAGCAGACAAGAGACCCAGTACTTC.

The rearrangement uses TRBV9 and TRBJ2-5; D is possibly TRBD1 (7 bases). The germline V and J ends were trimmed by 4 bases and 1 base, with 11 bases remaining between them. Germline loops: CDR1 SGDLS, CDR2 YYNGEE. This CDR3 has 14 amino acids. This CDR3 is CASSSGGSQETQYF. CDR3 DNA: TGTGCCAGCAGCTCAGGGGGGAGCCAAGAGACCCAGTACTTC.

The rearrangement joins TRBV15 to TRBJ1-1; perhaps TRBD1 as D (5 bases). Germline V lookup: CDR1 LNHNV, CDR2 YYDKDF (reference sequence). The germline V and J ends were trimmed by 4 bases and 2 bases, with 14 bases remaining between them. The CDR3 is 15 residues long. The CDR3 DNA reads TGTGCCACCAGCATCTTCCTAGGGGTTAACACTGAAGCTTTCTTT. Translated: CATSIFLGVNTEAFF. Variable domain in full (rest from reference TRBV15 and TRBJ1-1): DAMVIQNPRYQVTQFGKPVTLSCSQTLNHNVMYWYQQKSSQAPKLLFHYYDKDFNNEADTPDNFQSRRPNTSFCFLDIRSPGLGDTAMYLCATSIFLGVNTEAFFGQGTRLTVV.

This clone came up once. The chain is built from TRBV6-5 and TRBJ2-5, with D possibly being TRBD1 (6 bases). Germline V lookup: CDR1 MNHEY, CDR2 SVGAGI. Trimming pared 4 bases from V and 1 base from J, leaving 13 bases between. This CDR3 contains 15 residues. CDR3 sequence (DNA): TGTGCCAGCAGTTCGGCAGGGGCCCTCCAAGAGACCCAGTACTTC. Its protein is CASSSAGALQETQYF.